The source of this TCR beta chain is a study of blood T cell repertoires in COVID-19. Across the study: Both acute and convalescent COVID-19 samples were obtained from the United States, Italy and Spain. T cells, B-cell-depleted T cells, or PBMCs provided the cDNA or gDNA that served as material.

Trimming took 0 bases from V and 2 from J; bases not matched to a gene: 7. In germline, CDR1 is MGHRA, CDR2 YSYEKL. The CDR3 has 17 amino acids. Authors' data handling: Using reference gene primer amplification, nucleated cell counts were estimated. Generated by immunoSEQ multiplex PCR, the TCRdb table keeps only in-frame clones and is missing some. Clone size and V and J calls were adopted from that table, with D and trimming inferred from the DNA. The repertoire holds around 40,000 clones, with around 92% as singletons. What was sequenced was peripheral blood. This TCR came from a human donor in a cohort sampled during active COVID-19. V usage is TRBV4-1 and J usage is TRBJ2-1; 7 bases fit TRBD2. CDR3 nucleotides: TGCGCCAGCAGCCAAGATGGAGGGAGGGGCGCCTACAATGAGCAGTTCTTC. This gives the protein CASSQDGGRGAYNEQFF.